These 22 T cell receptor beta chains came from one sample sequenced in a study of CD8 T cells in ankylosing spondylitis. The study's findings and limits: There was a TCR beta motif, made of several highly homologous variants, that appeared characteristic of ankylosing spondylitis blood.

TCRdb ran MiXCR on the 5' RACE reads and lists one entry per CDR3 protein. The profile shows 650,000 to 800,000 distinct CDR3 sequences, roughly 19% of them singletons. No antigen is known for these receptors. Sequenced: blood, either unsorted or a sorted T cell fraction (not recorded which). The receptors were gathered from a male donor with ankylosing spondylitis.

This clonotype was recorded a few times. The rearrangement joins TRBV28 to TRBJ2-7; D unclear. Trimming shortened V by 3 bases and J by 9 bases, and 9 bases separated the two germline ends. Germline V gene data show CDR1 as MDHEN and CDR2 as SYDVKM. The length of the CDR3 is 11 residues. The CDR3 region has the DNA TGTGCCAGCAGTTTTACTACGAGGCAGTACTTC. Its protein product is CASSFTTRQYF.

This clonotype was seen a few times. This chain joins TRBV11-2 and TRBJ1-6, with TRBD1 matching 7 bases. The CDR3 loop spans 13 amino acids. Germline CDR1 SGHAT, CDR2 FQNNGV. With 4 bases clipped from V and 13 bases from J, the junction kept 7 bases outside the gene matches. The CDR3: CASSSRQGDPLHF. The CDR3 DNA reads TGTGCCAGCAGCTCAAGACAGGGTGATCCCCTCCACTTT.

This clonotype was seen only a few times. The chain carries TRBV7-9 and TRBJ2-5; 8 bases align to TRBD2. The CDR3 runs to 15 residues. Germline V gene sequence: CDR1 SEHNR, CDR2 FQNEAQ (reference sequence). With 5 bases clipped from V and 8 bases from J, the junction kept 13 bases outside the gene matches. CDR3 sequence reads: CASSPAGTRSHTQYF. DNA of the CDR3: TGTGCCAGCAGCCCAGCCGGGACTAGAAGCCATACCCAGTACTTC.

The chain joins TRBV5-1 to TRBJ2-7; TRBD2 might be the D (5 bases). Deletions cut 5 bases from V and 1 base from J, with 13 bases between. Germline CDR1 and CDR2: SGHRS and YFSETQ. This CDR3 comprises 14 residues. Written as DNA, the CDR3 is TGCGCCAGCAGGAGTCGTCGGGAATCCTACGAGCAGTACTTC. Residues: CASRSRRESYEQYF.

This CDR3 is CASSFGRGVSQTEAFF. The CDR3 region has the DNA TGCGCCAGCAGCTTTGGTCGCGGGGTATCTCAGACTGAAGCTTTCTTT. This sequence joins TRBV5-1 and TRBJ1-1; no clear D gene. From germline, CDR1 is SGHRS and CDR2 YFSETQ. Between the trimmed V and J ends, which lost 2 bases and 5 bases, there was a span of 19 bases. This CDR3 has 16 amino acids. Complete variable domain (other parts from reference TRBV5-1 and TRBJ1-1): KAGVTQTPRYLIKTRGQQVTLSCSPISGHRSVSWYQQTPGQGLQFLFEYFSETQRNKGNFPGRFSGRQFSNSRSEMNVSTLELGDSALYLCASSFGRGVSQTEAFFGQGTRLTVV.

In its sample, this clonotype was seen a few times. CDR3 amino acids: CAISAVPWDRATHTQYF. In nucleotides, the CDR3 is TGTGCCATCAGTGCCGTACCCTGGGACAGGGCCACTCATACGCAGTATTTT. The chain has TRBV10-3 and TRBJ2-3, with 9 bases aligning to TRBD1. Per the germline V gene, CDR1 is ENHRY and CDR2 is SYGVKD. The junction had 15 bases not matched to a gene; V was cut back by 4 bases and J by 7 bases. CDR3 length: 17 residues.

This clonotype was counted only a few times. V and J are TRBV7-8 and TRBJ2-7; D is possibly TRBD2 (5 bases). In germline, CDR1 is SGHVS, CDR2 FQNEAQ. Trimming left V 5 bases short and J 1 base short, with 12 bases between. CDR3 length equals 14 residues. CDR3 residues: CASSLRTQSYEQYF. CDR3 DNA sequence: TGTGCCAGCAGCCTCCGGACTCAATCCTACGAGCAGTACTTC.

The rearrangement joins TRBV20-1 to TRBJ2-7; D is unclear. CDR3 length: 14 residues. CDR1 is DFQATT, CDR2 SNEGSKA, per germline (reference sequence). CDR3 nucleotide sequence: TGCAGCCTCATCCCGTCGGCCTCCACCTACGAGCAGTACTTC. Its protein is CSLIPSASTYEQYF.

V gene TRBV21-1 combines with J gene TRBJ1-5; the D call TRBD1 from the table was never checked on the DNA. TRBV21-1 is labeled a pseudogene. The CDR3 runs 16 residues. The CDR3 coding sequence is TGTGCCAGCAGCACCCACAGGGGGCGAGTCAATCAGCCCCAGCATTTT. The encoded protein is CASSTHRGRVNQPQHF.

The V call is TRBV5-1, the J call TRBJ2-7, with D hard to call. The CDR3 runs 14 residues. Germline CDR1 reads SGHRS; CDR2 reads YFSETQ. Trimming pared 1 base from V and 5 bases from J, leaving 13 bases between. The CDR3 DNA is TGCGCCAGCAGCTTGCCTGGGCGACGCAACGAGCAGTACTTC. Its translation: CASSLPGRRNEQYF. The variable domain in full, with the rest retrieved from reference TRBV5-1 and TRBJ2-7, is KAGVTQTPRYLIKTRGQQVTLSCSPISGHRSVSWYQQTPGQGLQFLFEYFSETQRNKGNFPGRFSGRQFSNSRSEMNVSTLELGDSALYLCASSLPGRRNEQYFGPGTRLTVT.

This clonotype turned up a few times. The chain couples TRBV10-3 to TRBJ2-7; 7 bases match TRBD1. Germline lookup yields CDR1 ENHRY and CDR2 SYGVKD. The CDR3 runs to 16 residues. The V and J ends lost 6 bases and 6 bases, in that order; junction bases with no gene match: 17. CDR3 sequence reads: CAIRPRTGESGIEQYF. For the CDR3, the DNA is TGTGCCATCAGACCTAGGACAGGCGAGTCTGGGATCGAGCAGTACTTC.

Only a few counts were recorded for this clonotype. J is TRBJ2-1 and V is TRBV29-1, with D tentatively TRBD1 or TRBD2 (5 bases each). Trimming removed 4 bases from V and 7 bases from J, with 11 bases in between. This CDR3 contains 12 residues. Germline V gene lookup returns CDR1 SQVTM and CDR2 ANQGSEA. DNA for the CDR3: TGCAGCGTTGTGATTTGGGGGAATGAGCAGTTCTTC. This codes for CSVVIWGNEQFF.

This clonotype was found a few times. V is TRBV28 and J is TRBJ2-4, with 11 bases matching TRBD1. Germline V gene sequence: CDR1 MDHEN, CDR2 SYDVKM. J gave up 1 base and V 5 bases, and 1 base lay outside the gene matches. The CDR3 sequence is 15 residues long. The CDR3 reads CASSGQGAAKNIQYF. The DNA of the CDR3 is TGTGCCAGCAGTGGACAGGGGGCCGCCAAAAACATTCAGTACTTC.

V is TRBV25-1 and J is TRBJ1-3; maybe TRBD1 (5 bases). The germline V gene encodes CDR1 MGHDK and CDR2 SYGVNS. This CDR3 contains 16 residues. V was cut by 3 bases and J by 0 bases, with 12 bases left in between. The CDR3 spells CASSDLSDSSGNTIYF. The CDR3 DNA sequence: TGTGCCAGCAGTGATTTGTCAGACAGCTCTGGAAACACCATATATTTT.

This clonotype was counted ten times or more. The chain links TRBV4-1 to TRBJ2-2; 12 bases are shared with TRBD2. V lost 4 bases and J lost 3; bases outside the gene matches: 3. This CDR3 region has 16 residues. Germline V gene data show CDR1 as MGHRA and CDR2 as YSYEKL. The CDR3 sequence: CASSPRTSGDTGELFF. DNA of the CDR3: TGCGCCAGCAGCCCCCGGACTAGCGGGGACACCGGGGAGCTGTTTTTT.

This clonotype turned up a few times. This chain connects TRBV7-8 to TRBJ2-2; TRBD2 aligns across 7 bases. The CDR3 is made up of 18 amino acids. V gave up 10 bases and J gave up 0 bases; unmatched junction bases: 17. Germline CDR1 is SGHVS and CDR2 is FQNEAQ. This CDR3 reads CATTTGTTLFSNTGELFF. CDR3 nucleotide sequence: TGTGCCACAACGACCGGGACTACGCTCTTTTCGAACACCGGGGAGCTGTTTTTT.

This clonotype was observed once. The chain uses TRBV6-5 and TRBJ1-1; D unresolved. V lost 2 bases to trimming and J lost 4 bases, with 8 bases between them. Per germline, CDR1 MNHEY and CDR2 SVGAGI. This CDR3 has 13 residues. The CDR3 loop reads CASSYRAATEAFF. Here the CDR3 DNA reads TGTGCCAGCAGTTACAGGGCAGCCACTGAAGCTTTCTTT.

This clonotype was seen a handful of times. J is TRBJ2-3 and V is TRBV12-3 or TRBV12-4, with TRBD2 identical over 9 bases. The CDR3 runs to 15 residues. The trim removed 6 bases at V and 2 bases at J, leaving 6 bases unmatched. This CDR3 is CASSPTSGNTDTQYF. The CDR3 coding sequence is TGTGCCAGCAGCCCGACTAGCGGAAACACAGATACGCAGTATTTT.

The chain links TRBV29-1 to TRBJ2-1; 10 bases agree with TRBD2. Germline assignment: CDR1 SQVTM and CDR2 ANQGSEA. This CDR3 is built from 16 residues. V was clipped by 4 bases and J by 1 base; unmatched bases: 7. Here the CDR3 reads CSVARWTSGSYNEQFF. CDR3 DNA: TGCAGCGTTGCTAGATGGACTAGCGGATCCTACAATGAGCAGTTCTTC.

This clonotype was found a few times. V and J are TRBV5-1 and TRBJ1-2; no reliable D call. V gave up 3 bases and J gave up 3 bases, with 18 bases separating them. The germline V gene has CDR1 SGHRS and CDR2 YFSETQ. The CDR3 sequence is 16 residues long. CDR3 amino acids: CASSSPDEGGDYGYTF. CDR3 nucleotide sequence: TGCGCCAGCAGCTCCCCGGATGAGGGAGGAGACTATGGCTACACCTTC.

V gene TRBV20-1 combines with J gene TRBJ2-1, with D unclear. Trimming removed 6 bases from V and 6 bases from J, with 15 bases in between. CDR1 and CDR2 from the germline V gene are DFQATT and SNEGSKA (reference sequence). The CDR3 covers 13 residues. In nucleotides, the CDR3 is TGCAGTGCCTCTAAGTTGGGTAGCAATGAGCAGTTCTTC. Translating gives CSASKLGSNEQFF.

This chain joins TRBV6-2 or TRBV6-3 and TRBJ2-1; perhaps D is TRBD1 or TRBD2 (5 bases each). Trimming took off 7 bases at V and 0 bases at J, with 13 bases between the two ends. The CDR3 covers 15 residues. Germline assignment: CDR1 MNHEY and CDR2 SVGEGT. The CDR3, as DNA: TGTGCCAGCACCCCTTTTGGGGGCTCCTACAATGAGCAGTTCTTC. Translating gives CASTPFGGSYNEQFF.